This T cell receptor beta chain was sequenced in a study of control samples from healthy donors and cancer patients. V was pared by 4 bases and J by 2 bases, with 3 bases of the junction left unmatched. In germline, CDR1 is SGDLS, CDR2 YYNGEE. The CDR3 covers 14 residues. Clones were read by immunoSEQ multiplex PCR, and TCRdb kept only the in-frame ones, dropping some. The sample has about 130,000 clones; roughly 92% are singletons. The rearrangement uses TRBV9 and TRBJ1-2; 9 bases match TRBD1. The TCR comes from a man aged 18 to 30 in good health. Material: blood. Written as DNA, the CDR3 is TGTGCCAGCAGCAGTGGACAGGGGAACTATGGCTACACCTTC. Translated: CASSSGQGNYGYTF. Together with reference TRBV9 and TRBJ1-2, the CDR3 gives the full variable domain: DSGVTQTPKHLITATGQRVTLRCSPRSGDLSVYWYQQSLDQGLQFLIQYYNGEERAKGNILERFSAQQFPDLHSELNLSSLELGDSALYFCASSSGQGNYGYTFGSGTRLTVV.